These 4 T cell receptor beta chains were sequenced from one sample in a study of CD8 T cells in Susac syndrome. An amount of RNA that ranged from roughly 0.45 to 1 ug was reverse transcribed with random hexamers. TCRdb passed the immunoSEQ multiplex PCR reads through MiXCR, listing each CDR3 protein once. The table records under 150,000 distinct CDR3 sequences, roughly 94% of them present only once. The sequencing sample was made of CD4+ T cells from PBMCs. These receptors came from a human donor with multiple sclerosis.

The chain carries TRBV7-9 and TRBJ1-5, with TRBD1 identical over 7 bases. Germline CDR1 SEHNR, CDR2 FQNEAQ (reference sequence). Trimming took 4 bases from V and 0 from J; bases not matched to a gene: 9. The CDR3 extends over 17 amino acids. This CDR3 is CASSSHGTDYSNQPQHF. CDR3 nucleotides: TGTGCCAGCAGCTCCCATGGGACAGACTATAGCAATCAGCCCCAGCATTTT.

V usage is TRBV12-3 or TRBV12-4 and J usage is TRBJ1-5, with D perhaps matching TRBD1 (6 bases). The V end lost 2 bases, the J end lost 1 base, and 9 bases lay between the germline ends. The CDR3 contains 15 residues. The CDR3 DNA reads TGTGCCAGCAGTTTAAGGGGGACAAGCAATCAGCCCCAGCATTTT. It specifies CASSLRGTSNQPQHF.

The CDR3 DNA reads TGTGCCGCCAGGAGGAACACCGGGGAGCTGTTTTTT. This encodes CAARRNTGELFF. The chain combines TRBV25-1 with TRBJ2-2, with D uncertain. The CDR3 has 12 residues. The ends were cut back, 11 bases at V and 1 base at J, with 8 bases in the middle. CDR1 is MGHDK and CDR2 is SYGVNS in the germline V gene.

The chain joins TRBV2 to TRBJ1-1; the D is unclear. The CDR3 is 12 amino acids. The germline gives CDR1 SNHLY, CDR2 FYNNEI. Trimming shortened V by 4 bases and J by 11 bases, and 14 bases separated the two germline ends. CDR3 loop: CASSGQRADAFF. The CDR3 DNA is TGTGCCAGCAGTGGTCAAAGGGCCGACGCTTTCTTT.